One T cell receptor (beta chain) is described in this entry. The sample's treatment: oral pan-JAK inhibitor, 5-10 mg twice daily. The CDR3 has 13 residues. V shed 6 bases and J shed 1 base, with 10 bases lying between them. Germline CDR1 reads SQVTM; CDR2 reads ANQGSEA. The sample originates from a study of CD8+ T cells in alopecia areata. After isolation, RNA underwent reverse transcription to generate cDNA as the sequencing template. Libraries were prepared by immunoSEQ multiplex PCR; TCRdb keeps only in-frame clonotypes and omits some of them. The sample includes fewer than 250,000 clones, approximately 40% of them seen just once.

This receptor was identified in a human donor with alopecia areata. This chain connects TRBV29-1 to TRBJ1-5; a weak D match, TRBD1 (5 bases). Sequencing used CD4+ T cells sorted from blood, obtained around week 37, from a patient treated with tofacitinib. CDR3 sequence reads: CSVTRDSNQPQHF. CDR3 nucleotides: TGCAGCGTGACCAGGGACAGCAATCAGCCCCAGCATTTT.